A selection of T cell receptor beta chains follows, all from one sample in a study of blood T cell repertoires in COVID-19. The table came from immunoSEQ multiplex PCR; TCRdb's copy has only in-frame clones and leaves some out. The sample shows around 190,000 clones, 70% to 90% of them seen only once. Sequencing input: peripheral blood. The receptors derive from a man between 50 and 59 years old with COVID-19, enrolled during active disease. The CDR3 runs from the conserved cysteine through the conserved F or W. A D gene is named only where the DNA matches it firmly. The size of a clone is reported for some rows only, either as once, few or many, or as a class for expanded clones.

clone_size,v_call,d_call,j_call,cdr3_nt,cdr3_aa
NA,TRBV14,TRBD1,TRBJ1-2,TGTGCCAGCAGCCCCCAGGGGGGCTTCGGCTACACCTTC,CASSPQGGFGYTF
NA,TRBV9,TRBD1,TRBJ1-2,TGTGCCAGCAGCGCGGGGACAGGGGCGGGTGGCTACACCTTC,CASSAGTGAGGYTF
NA,TRBV20-1,TRBD1,TRBJ1-2,TGCAGTGCTAGTCTTTCTGGGACAGTGGAATATGGCTACACCTTC,CSASLSGTVEYGYTF
NA,TRBV7-2,NA,TRBJ1-6,TGTGCCAGCACCCTCAATTCACCCCTCCACTTT,CASTLNSPLHF
NA,TRBV2,NA,TRBJ2-7,TGTGCCACCAGGGACACTACCTACGAGCAGTACTTC,CATRDTTYEQYF
NA,TRBV7-8,NA,TRBJ1-3,TGTGCCAGCAGCGCACCGGGAGAGGGAAACACCATATATTTT,CASSAPGEGNTIYF
NA,TRBV10-3,TRBD1,TRBJ1-2,TGTGCCATCAGTCCGTCGACAGGGGAAAGCTATGGCTACACCTTC,CAISPSTGESYGYTF
NA,TRBV14,NA,TRBJ2-3,TGTGCCAGCAGCCAAGATCAGTGGGATACGCAGTATTTT,CASSQDQWDTQYF
few,TRBV5-1,NA,TRBJ2-2,TGCGCCAGCAGCTTGGTTGCGGGGGCTGGCGGGGAGCTGTTTTTT,CASSLVAGAGGELFF
few,TRBV19,NA,TRBJ1-5,TGTGCCAGTGTGCAGGAAGGTCAGCCCCAGCATTTT,CASVQEGQPQHF
NA,TRBV19,TRBD2,TRBJ2-1,TGTGCCAGTAGTATATCGGCGGGAGTGGAGGAGTTCTTC,CASSISAGVEEFF
once,TRBV19,TRBD1,TRBJ2-1,TGTGCCAGTAGTGTGGGACAGGTGGACTACAATGAGCAGTTCTTC,CASSVGQVDYNEQFF
NA,TRBV19,TRBD1,TRBJ2-2,TGTGCCTCGGGACAGGGGACACTCACCGGGGAGCTGTTTTTT,CASGQGTLTGELFF
NA,TRBV2,NA,TRBJ2-7,TGTGCCAGCAGGAGGAGCGGGCCGATCAACGAGCAGTACTTC,CASRRSGPINEQYF
NA,TRBV19,NA,TRBJ2-5,TGTGCCAGTAGTATAGTTGGCGAAAAGACTAGGGGGACCCAGTACTTC,CASSIVGEKTRGTQYF
NA,TRBV7-9,TRBD2,TRBJ2-7,TGTGCCAGCAGCTTATTAGCGGGTCTAAAACCCACCGAGCAGTACTTC,CASSLLAGLKPTEQYF
NA,TRBV6-5,TRBD2,TRBJ2-3,TGTGCCAGCGTTGTAGGACTAGCGGATACAGATACGCAGTATTTT,CASVVGLADTDTQYF
NA,TRBV10-3,TRBD1,TRBJ1-4,TGTGCCATCAGTGAGGGACAGGGGGTATTAGGTGAAAAACTGTTTTTT,CAISEGQGVLGEKLFF
NA,TRBV5-4,NA,TRBJ2-3,TGTGCCAGCAGCTCCGGGGGGCGCGGGAGCACAGATACGCAGTATTTT,CASSSGGRGSTDTQYF
few,TRBV6-1,NA,TRBJ2-7,TGTGCCAGCAGTGAAGCGGCAGGGGACTCCTACGAGCAGTACTTC,CASSEAAGDSYEQYF
few,TRBV4-3,TRBD1,TRBJ1-2,TGCGCCAGCAGCCAATCTACAGGGGACTATGGCTACACCTTC,CASSQSTGDYGYTF
NA,TRBV7-2,NA,TRBJ2-1,TGTGCCAGCAGCCTGCCTAGCTCCTACAATGAGCAGTTCTTC,CASSLPSSYNEQFF
NA,TRBV20-1,TRBD2,TRBJ2-1,TGCAGTGCTAGTGTGGTAGCGGGGGGGATCTCCTACAATGAGCAGTTCTTC,CSASVVAGGISYNEQFF
few,TRBV30,NA,TRBJ2-7,TGTGCCTGGAGTGTACAGGGTGCCTACGAGCAGTACTTC,CAWSVQGAYEQYF
NA,TRBV6-5,NA,TRBJ2-3,TGTGCCAGCAGAACTAGAAGGGCCACAGATACGCAGTATTTT,CASRTRRATDTQYF
NA,TRBV9,TRBD2,TRBJ2-3,TGTGCCAGCAGCGTAGCGACTAGCGGGGGGCCCACAGATACGCAGTATTTT,CASSVATSGGPTDTQYF
NA,TRBV9,NA,TRBJ2-7,TGTGCCAGCAGCGTAGGAGTAGGAGCGCACGAGCAGTACTTC,CASSVGVGAHEQYF
NA,TRBV2,NA,TRBJ2-2,TGTGCCAGCAGTGAAGCGCGGGGTAACACCGGGGAGCTGTTTTTT,CASSEARGNTGELFF
NA,TRBV9,TRBD2,TRBJ2-1,TGTGCCAGCAGCGTAGAAAGCGGGAGGGCCTATGAGCAGTTCTTC,CASSVESGRAYEQFF
NA,TRBV13,TRBD1,TRBJ1-1,TGTGCCAGCAGCCCCGGACAGGGGTTTAACACTGAAGCTTTCTTT,CASSPGQGFNTEAFF
NA,TRBV7-2,TRBD1,TRBJ2-7,TGTGCCAGCAGCCTCGAGTGGGACAGATACTACGAGCAGTACTTC,CASSLEWDRYYEQYF
NA,TRBV21-1,NA,TRBJ1-5,TGTGCCAGCAGCACCAGACAGGGGTGCAATCAGCCCCAGCATTTT,CASSTRQGCNQPQHF
NA,TRBV18,NA,TRBJ2-5,TGTGCCAGCTCACCACCAAGGGGGGAGACCCAGTACTTC,CASSPPRGETQYF
NA,TRBV7-2,NA,TRBJ2-4,TGTGCCAGCAGCTTAGGTAGCGGCCTAGCCAAAAACATTCAGTACTTC,CASSLGSGLAKNIQYF
NA,TRBV4-1,TRBD2,TRBJ2-1,TGCGCCAGCAGCCAAGCCTTAATCGTAGCGGGGCTATACAATGAGCAGTTCTTC,CASSQALIVAGLYNEQFF
NA,TRBV6-5,NA,TRBJ1-6,TGTGCCAGCAGTTATGGCGGTGTAGAAAATAATTCACCCCTCCACTTT,CASSYGGVENNSPLHF
once,TRBV19,TRBD1,TRBJ2-3,TGTGCCAGTAGGAGGGGGACAGGGGGACTCACAGATACGCAGTATTTT,CASRRGTGGLTDTQYF
NA,TRBV7-3,TRBD2,TRBJ2-2,TGTGCCAGCAGCCTGTTGACTAGCGTAAGATTAACCGGGGAGCTGTTTTTT,CASSLLTSVRLTGELFF